This T cell receptor beta chain was captured in a study of cytomegalovirus exposure and HLA in healthy donors (dated by TCRdb to about 2017). Context from the whole study: According to an earlier analysis of several hundred of the donors, about 179 million T cells yielded 120 million or so unique TCR beta sequences and 276 Gb of sequence data. The number of donors typed differed by locus, with 629-630 for A, B, C, DRB1 and DQB1, around 520 for DQA1, 600 to 610 for DPA1, and some 470 for DPB1. An early release that covered about 600 HLA-typed donors contained about 300 gigabases of sequencing data and tens of millions of unique TCR sequences. Because of strong linkage in the cohort, roughly five DR-DQ haplotypes were treated as single units for association and clustering. To decide whether each TCR beta V gene segment behaved as functional or pseudogenic, an earlier analysis of 587 of the donors relied on high-throughput TCR beta sequencing. A separate validation cohort of approximately 120 different subjects was used in addition to the roughly 620-subject first cohort. Alongside the repertoire data, information on donor age, sex, ethnicity and CMV serostatus was compiled. Among around 400 genotyped donors of the cohort, an average of approximately 200,000 unique TCR beta nucleotide sequences was sequenced per donor, of which about 18% were non-productive. In the later analysis, no new phenotypic data were used to find candidate immune exposures; instead, reliance was placed on TCR beta sequences and their occurrence across donors. To predict cytomegalovirus infection status, the study brought together high-throughput TCR immunosequencing, statistical association of individual TCRs with disease status, and machine learning. Every discovery cohort repertoire had been produced on one sequencing platform. The study aimed to test whether cataloging public T cell receptors could reveal signatures of past pathogen exposure. The study used immunosequencing to profile the T cell repertoires of approximately 650 subjects and linked those repertoires to cytomegalovirus serostatus. To study patterns of TCR occurrence, a later analysis re-analyzed previously published TCR beta repertoires from several hundred donors and added high-resolution HLA genotyping. Both class I and class II loci were covered by HLA typing, at four-digit resolution. Of the roughly 400 genotyped donors, approximately 82% fell in the genetic ancestry cluster associated with self-reported Caucasian donors. A later genetic analysis used genome-wide SNP genotypes for about three fifths of the 666 donors, treating that subset as a discovery cohort. The study at large found these results: In a later genetic analysis, fewer N-insertions in productive TCRs were reported among donors in an Asian-associated ancestry cluster than the roughly 700-donor mean. Because HLA typing was missing for some donors at each locus, association tests included only the typed subset. When HLA alleles, especially DR and DQ, strongly co-occurred, TCR associations were difficult to assign to individual alleles. This cohort had only TCR beta chains sequenced, and the lack of alpha or paired-chain data limited which features could be detected. Roughly uniform sequencing depth across donors was assumed in presence/absence analyses, although this assumption may not hold. In vitro tests confirmed that a few of the cytomegalovirus-associated TCR beta chains recognize cytomegalovirus antigens. A further reported finding was that TCR beta sequences accurately predicted the HLA-A and HLA-B alleles for most subjects in the first cohort. Some IMGT-functional V segments, including TRBV6-2 and TRBV6-3, could not be told apart with the 87-base-pair reads, so those segments were excluded. Specific HLA alleles were associated with roughly 16,000 TCR beta sequences at a false discovery rate of 0.05 in a later analysis. According to the authors, the approach could potentially be generalized to other disease states and immunological phenotypes. Across donors, most TCR sequences were observed very rarely, whereas some public TCRs were present in many individuals. For the cohort, immune exposure information was limited to CMV serostatus. Because counts were too low, about 17 rarely observed V segments, including chromosome 9 orphons, were excluded from the earlier analysis of under 650 of the donors. A later analysis found that TCR association rates varied across HLA loci, with DRB1 alleles showing the most associated TCRs and HLA-C alleles the fewest. According to a later analysis, most CMV-associated TCR beta chains appeared to be HLA-restricted, and the HLA associations seemed to be driven largely by CMV exposure. In an earlier analysis of roughly 560 of the donors, most TCR beta V segments were observed in productive rearrangements about 90% or about 30% of the time, broadly matching IMGT annotations. Correlated functional status among segregating V segments might be attributable to linkage disequilibrium, but an unknown experimental factor could not be ruled out. A later genetic analysis associated a missense DCLRE1C variant with V-gene and J-gene trimming of TCR beta chains, and an independent cohort replicated the association. A later analysis reported that several top co-occurrence clusters appeared linked to parvovirus B19, influenza, CMV and Epstein-Barr virus. A cluster of highly shared sequence variants was judged likely to be a technical artifact of the sequencing pipeline. A later analysis found that HLA-associated TCR beta chains were more clonally expanded and had lower generation probabilities than equally common non-associated chains. In both the original and validation cohorts, the classifier was reported to diagnose cytomegalovirus status with high specificity and sensitivity. In the study, approximately 160 TCR beta chains were listed as associated with cytomegalovirus.

A distance of 7 bases separates the germline ends of V and J, which lose 0 bases and 0 bases respectively. CDR1 and CDR2, looked up from the germline V gene (reference sequence), are SGHKS and YYEKEE. From its cysteine to its phenylalanine, the CDR3 spans 15 amino acids. Only the CDR3 DNA is retained, 45 bases long and in frame from the first base. The cohort was made up of 500 to 850 healthy bone marrow donors. At the time of sampling, all cohort members were nominally healthy, though unrecorded immune exposures were likely present. The donor tested CMV seropositive, placing the donor among the 290 or so seropositive members of the cohort. A peripheral blood sample was collected from each donor, and TCR beta sequencing was performed on peripheral blood mononuclear cells. Genomic DNA extraction from the blood cell samples was performed with the Qiagen DNeasy Blood Extraction Kit. Library preparation used the immunoSEQ multiplex PCR assay. For the multiplex PCR, a mixture combining 60 forward primers for TCR Vbeta segments and 13 reverse primers for TCR Jbeta segments was used. Amplification of the CDR3 region of rearranged TCR beta genes was performed with a multiplex PCR assay on genomic DNA. Amplified TCR beta libraries were sequenced as 87-base-pair reads on the Illumina HiSeq System. In the authors' own workflow: A later analysis tallied approximately 87 million unique TCR beta chains across the approximately 670 repertoires, and about 10 million of those chains were shared by two or more donors. A nearest-neighbor algorithm error-corrected the raw reads and collapsed the reads into unique sequences, merging closely related sequences to remove PCR and sequencing errors. Alignment of CDR3 sequences to IMGT reference sequences was used to assign V, D and J gene segments. For a sequence to be retained, a match of at least six nucleotides was required to both a V gene segment and a J gene segment. Rearrangements were classified as productive when the CDR3 lacked stop codons and remained in frame with V and J, and all other rearrangements were classified as non-productive. CDR3 was defined by IMGT convention, running from the second conserved V-encoded cysteine to the conserved J-encoded phenylalanine. The earlier analysis of around 640 of the donors excluded sequences that lacked an unambiguous match to a single V gene segment. In an earlier analysis of almost 600 of the donors, a V segment was called functional when productive rearrangements were above 56.7%, and segregating when the standard deviation between donors exceeded 5%. To diagnose cytomegalovirus status from the catalog of TCR beta chain sequences, a statistical classification framework was built. In a later analysis, V and J genes were assigned by comparing TCR nucleotide sequences against IMGT/GENE-DB human TR gene sequences. The TCRdist pipeline was used in a later analysis to assign CDR3 sequences and most-parsimonious VDJ recombination scenarios. In a later analysis, each TCR beta chain was defined by its CDR3 amino acid sequence together with its V-gene family, and reads without a unique V-gene family were excluded. As a way to deal with suspected cross-contamination and a sequencing artifact, a later analysis dropped approximately 570 nucleotide sequences that were highly shared and had low generation probability. For each public chain, a later analysis derived a clonal expansion index from normalized ranks of inferred template counts within each repertoire. In a later analysis, generation probabilities were computed using a VDJ recombination model fitted to out-of-frame rearrangements, and the results were checked against IGoR. In a later analysis, hypergeometric tests were used to score TCR-TCR, TCR-HLA and TCR-CMV co-occurrence, with a repertoire-size bias correction applied to TCR pairs. In a later analysis, false discovery rates were estimated by permuting HLA or CMV assignments 20 times. A later analysis grouped co-occurring TCRs with DBSCAN, adding TCRdist sequence similarity when clustering within HLA-allele-positive subsets. Co-occurrence clustering excluded repertoires with fewer than 30,000 or more than 120,000 public chains, plus five with anomalous nucleotide sharing. Sourced from immuneACCESS, this table was stored by TCRdb with only in-frame sequences that have V and J called. A share of the clones is absent; for the studies checked, an unresolved V gene accounts for under half, and the remainder has no known explanation. V and J calls and clone size are those listed in that table; D and trimming were worked out from the DNA. A total of some 98,000 clones appear in this sample, over 70% of them only once. The ten largest clones take up approximately 11% of the sample.

On this clone: The specificity of this receptor is unknown. Base qualities are not at hand, and no much larger clone is one base apart.

The receptor was derived from a man aged 18 to 30 in good health and CMV-seropositive. The sequencing sample was made of PBMCs. The V and J segments used are TRBV5-5 and TRBJ1-3, with the D segment identity uncertain. The bases read TGTGCCAGCAGCTTGGACAACGTCTCTGGAAACACCATATATTTT. The translation is CASSLDNVSGNTIYF.